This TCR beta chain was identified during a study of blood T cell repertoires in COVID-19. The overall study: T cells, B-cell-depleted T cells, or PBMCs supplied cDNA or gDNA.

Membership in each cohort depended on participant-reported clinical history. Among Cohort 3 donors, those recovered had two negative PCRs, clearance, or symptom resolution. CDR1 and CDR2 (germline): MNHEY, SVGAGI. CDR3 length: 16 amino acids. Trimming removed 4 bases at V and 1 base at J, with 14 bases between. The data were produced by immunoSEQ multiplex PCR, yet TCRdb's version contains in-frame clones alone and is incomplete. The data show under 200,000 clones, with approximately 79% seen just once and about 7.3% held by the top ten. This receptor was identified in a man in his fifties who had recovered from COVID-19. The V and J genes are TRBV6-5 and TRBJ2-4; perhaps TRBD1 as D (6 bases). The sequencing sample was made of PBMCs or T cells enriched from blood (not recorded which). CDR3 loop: CASSLLRGPAKNIQYF. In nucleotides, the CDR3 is TGTGCCAGCAGTTTACTCAGGGGTCCGGCCAAAAACATTCAGTACTTC.